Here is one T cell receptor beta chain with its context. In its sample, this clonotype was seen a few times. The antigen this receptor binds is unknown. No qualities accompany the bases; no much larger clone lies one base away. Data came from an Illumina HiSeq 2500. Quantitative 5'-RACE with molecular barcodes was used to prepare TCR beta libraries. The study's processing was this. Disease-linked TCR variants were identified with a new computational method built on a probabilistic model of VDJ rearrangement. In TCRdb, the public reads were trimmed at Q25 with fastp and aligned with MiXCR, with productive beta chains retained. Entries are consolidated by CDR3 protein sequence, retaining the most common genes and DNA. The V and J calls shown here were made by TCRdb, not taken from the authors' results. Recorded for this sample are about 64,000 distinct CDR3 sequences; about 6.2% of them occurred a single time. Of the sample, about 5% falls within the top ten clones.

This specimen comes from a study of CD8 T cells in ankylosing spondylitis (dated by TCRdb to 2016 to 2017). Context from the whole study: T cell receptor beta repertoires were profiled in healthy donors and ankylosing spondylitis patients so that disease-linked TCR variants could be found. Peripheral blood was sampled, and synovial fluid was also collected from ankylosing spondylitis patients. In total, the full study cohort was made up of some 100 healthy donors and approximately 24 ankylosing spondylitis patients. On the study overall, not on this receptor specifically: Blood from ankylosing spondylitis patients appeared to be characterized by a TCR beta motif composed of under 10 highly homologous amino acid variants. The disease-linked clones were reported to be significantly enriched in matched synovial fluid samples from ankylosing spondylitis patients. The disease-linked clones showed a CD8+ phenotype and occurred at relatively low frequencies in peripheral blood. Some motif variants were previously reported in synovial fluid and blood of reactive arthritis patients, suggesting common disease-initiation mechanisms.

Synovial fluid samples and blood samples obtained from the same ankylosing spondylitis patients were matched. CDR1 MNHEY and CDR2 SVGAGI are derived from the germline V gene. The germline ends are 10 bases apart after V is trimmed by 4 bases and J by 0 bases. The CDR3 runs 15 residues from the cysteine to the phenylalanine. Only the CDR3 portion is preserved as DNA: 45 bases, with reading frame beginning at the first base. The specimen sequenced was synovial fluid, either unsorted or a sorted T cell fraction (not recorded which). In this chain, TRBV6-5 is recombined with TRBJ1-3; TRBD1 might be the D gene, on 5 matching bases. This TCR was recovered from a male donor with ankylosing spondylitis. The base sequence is TGTGCCAGCAGTTGGGGGGGGAACTCTGGAAACACCATATATTTT. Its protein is CASSWGGNSGNTIYF.